The next 14 T cell receptor beta chains were all read from a single sample in a study of blood T cell repertoires in COVID-19. Measured with immunoSEQ multiplex PCR; TCRdb has only the in-frame clones, and not every one. The sample has about 410,000 clones; around 90% are singletons. Sequences were obtained from PBMCs or T cells enriched from blood (not recorded which). These receptors were obtained from a man younger than 35 who had recovered from COVID-19.

The table lists this clone with a count of one. The CDR3 sequence: CATSSRLESTDTQYF. The DNA of the CDR3 is TGTGCCACCAGCAGTCGACTAGAGAGCACAGATACGCAGTATTTT. The genes are TRBV15 and TRBJ2-3, with D possibly TRBD2 on 6 matching bases. CDR1 is LNHNV and CDR2 is YYDKDF in the germline V gene (reference sequence). V lost 3 bases and J lost 0, with 10 bases in between. The CDR3 loop spans 15 amino acids. Filled out from reference TRBV15 and TRBJ2-3, the complete variable domain reads DAMVIQNPRYQVTQFGKPVTLSCSQTLNHNVMYWYQQKSSQAPKLLFHYYDKDFNNEADTPDNFQSRRPNTSFCFLDIRSPGLGDTAMYLCATSSRLESTDTQYFGPGTRLTVL.

A single count supports this clone. The V call is TRBV11-3, the J call TRBJ2-1, with D possibly matching TRBD2 (6 bases). Germline CDR1 is SGHNT and CDR2 is YENEEA. CDR3 length: 13 amino acids. V lost 5 bases and J lost 9, with 14 bases in between. The CDR3 DNA sequence: TGTGCCAGCAGCCCCTGGGAGGATCCTGAGCAGTTCTTC. It yields the protein CASSPWEDPEQFF. The full variable domain, with the rest looked up from reference TRBV11-3 and TRBJ2-1, is EAGVVQSPRYKIIEKKQPVAFWCNPISGHNTLYWYLQNLGQGPELLIRYENEEAVDDSQLPKDRFSAERLKGVDSTLKIQPAELGDSAVYLCASSPWEDPEQFFGPGTRLTVL.

The V call is TRBV3-1 (or the pseudogene TRBV3-2), the J call TRBJ2-5, with 8 bases matching TRBD2. The ends lost 4 bases at V and 7 bases at J; junction bases unmatched: 11. Germline CDR1 reads LGHDT; CDR2 reads YNNKEL (reference sequence). This CDR3 is 15 amino acids long. The CDR3 is CASSPPGGALGTQYF. The CDR3 DNA follows: TGTGCCAGCAGCCCGCCCGGGGGGGCGTTGGGGACCCAGTACTTC.

This chain joins TRBV24-1 and TRBJ1-1; 7 positions agree with TRBD1. Germline V CDR1 and CDR2: KGHDR, SFDVKD. The J segment lost 2 bases and the V segment lost 3 bases, leaving 5 bases of the junction unmatched. The CDR3 runs 15 residues. CDR3 amino acids: CATSDPGQSNTEAFF. DNA for the CDR3: TGTGCCACCAGTGATCCGGGACAGAGTAACACTGAAGCTTTCTTT.

The count of this clone is one. CDR3 nucleotide sequence: TGTGCCAGCAGCCCCGAGAGTGGTCAGCCCCAGCATTTT. This codes for CASSPESGQPQHF. The gene calls are TRBV5-4 and TRBJ1-5; D gene ambiguous. The V and J ends lost 4 bases and 6 bases respectively, with 11 bases between them. Germline CDR1 SGHNT, CDR2 YYREEE (reference sequence). This CDR3 comprises 13 residues.

The V and J genes are TRBV7-9 and TRBJ1-2, with a tentative D call TRBD1 (5 bases). The germline V gene encodes CDR1 SEHNR and CDR2 FQNEAQ (reference sequence). The CDR3 has 15 residues. The V end lost 2 bases, the J end lost 4 bases, and 14 bases lay between the germline ends. Here the CDR3 reads CASSLQDSLVYGYTF. The CDR3 DNA sequence: TGTGCCAGCAGCTTACAAGACAGCTTGGTCTATGGCTACACCTTC.

This chain connects TRBV5-1 to TRBJ2-3; possible D gene TRBD2, 5 bases. V was shortened by 3 bases and J by 6 bases, with 11 bases between the two germline ends. The CDR3 is 13 residues long. Germline V gene lookup returns CDR1 SGHRS and CDR2 YFSETQ. CDR3 in DNA: TGCGCCAGCAGCTCCTTAGAGGGCGATACGCAGTATTTT. Its protein product is CASSSLEGDTQYF.

The chain is built from TRBV5-4 and TRBJ1-2, with 8 bases matching TRBD1. This CDR3 region has 15 residues. Germline CDR1 and CDR2: SGHNT and YYREEE (reference sequence). With V trimmed by 4 bases and J by 5 bases, 10 bases remained unmatched. The CDR3 is CASSKGTGIIYGYTF. DNA of the CDR3: TGTGCCAGCAGCAAAGGGACAGGAATAATATATGGCTACACCTTC.

This clone came up once. The chain links TRBV28 to TRBJ1-2; 7 nucleotides match TRBD1. This CDR3 is built from 14 residues. Germline CDR1 MDHEN, CDR2 SYDVKM. J lost 5 bases, V lost 8 bases, and 11 bases had no gene match. CDR3 sequence (DNA): TGTGCCAGCTCAAAACAGGGGCAAACTTATGGCTACACCTTC. This sequence encodes CASSKQGQTYGYTF.

The J gene is TRBJ2-5, the V gene TRBV19, with D unresolved. The CDR3 length is 14 residues. The V end lost 7 bases, the J end lost 3 bases, and 15 bases lay between the germline ends. Germline V gene lookup returns CDR1 LNHDA and CDR2 SQIVND (reference sequence). CDR3 sequence (DNA): TGTGCCAGTAATACCGGTGTGTTCAAAGAGACCCAGTACTTC. Its protein product is CASNTGVFKETQYF.

This clone was counted between two and nine times. This chain connects TRBV28 to TRBJ1-3, with D perhaps matching TRBD1 (6 bases). V was trimmed by 6 bases and J by 0 bases, leaving 12 bases between them. The CDR3 covers 15 residues. Germline V gene data show CDR1 as MDHEN and CDR2 as SYDVKM. In DNA form, the CDR3 reads TGTGCCAGCAGGCCCGGACAGATCTCTGGAAACACCATATATTTT. It yields the protein CASRPGQISGNTIYF.

This CDR3 reads CASSERGGEQFF. DNA of the CDR3: TGTGCCAGCAGTGAAAGGGGGGGTGAGCAGTTCTTC. The genes are TRBV2 and TRBJ2-1; D might be TRBD2 (7 bases). V lost 2 bases and J lost 9, with 8 bases in between. The germline gives CDR1 SNHLY, CDR2 FYNNEI. The CDR3 loop spans 12 amino acids.

This chain links TRBV7-9 with TRBJ2-7; D unclear. Germline CDR1 reads SEHNR; CDR2 reads FQNEAQ (reference sequence). The CDR3 extends over 11 amino acids. Trimming took 2 bases from V and 5 from J, leaving 4 bases between them. This CDR3 is CASSLSDEQYF. As DNA, the CDR3 is TGTGCCAGCAGCTTATCTGACGAGCAGTACTTC.

V usage is TRBV29-1 and J usage is TRBJ2-2, with TRBD1 identical over 10 bases. Germline-derived CDR1 and CDR2 are SQVTM and ANQGSEA. J was trimmed by 5 bases and V by 7 bases; bases with no gene match: 4. The CDR3 is made up of 13 amino acids. The CDR3 sequence is CSADRGHTGELFF. CDR3 bases: TGCAGCGCTGACAGGGGGCATACCGGGGAGCTGTTTTTT.